The clone carrying this T cell receptor beta chain turned up a few times. This sample stems from a study of T-cell memory formation after mild COVID-19. One entry per CDR3 protein results from TCRdb running MiXCR on the 5' RACE reads. Here the sample spans 350,000 or so distinct CDR3 sequences, approximately 21% being singletons. The clonotype originates from an adult woman who had mild COVID-19 (a few samples of this study predate the infection). Cell type and time point are not known. The sample taken for sequencing was PBMCs or a T cell subset sorted from them (not recorded which).

The CDR3, as DNA: TGTGCCAGCAGTTTAGGACATCGGAGCAATGAGCAGTTCTTC. As protein: CASSLGHRSNEQFF. The chain is built from TRBV12-3 or TRBV12-4 and TRBJ2-1; D ambiguous. The CDR3 consists of 14 residues. The V and J ends lost 1 base and 6 bases respectively, with 10 bases between them.